The rows below give T cell receptor beta chains drawn from one sample of a study of ipilimumab plus nivolumab after autologous stem cell transplantation. Libraries were prepared by immunoSEQ multiplex PCR; TCRdb keeps only in-frame clonotypes and omits some of them. Of 35,000 to 50,000 clones listed, 88% are singletons. Here the sequenced sample was PBMCs, taken in a trial of ipilimumab plus nivolumab as post-transplant consolidation. The receptors here all came from a male donor with multiple myeloma. Each CDR3 is given with its conserved first and last residue. The order of the fields is V gene, D gene, CDR3 protein. The D gene is left open where the match is weak.

TRBV15	.	CATSRILGQGDPGELFF
TRBV6-5	TRBD1	CASSYSTGGIGGYTF
TRBV7-2	TRBD1	CASSSTGVNYGYTF
TRBV4-2	.	CASSQEIQGSGNTIYF
TRBV27	.	CASTTFGYTEAFF
TRBV7-8	.	CASSPPRVDTQYF
TRBV4-3	TRBD2	CASSQDRGGASGSYEQYF
TRBV2	TRBD1	CATTRDSNYGYTF
TRBV11-2	TRBD1	CASRRQGQETQYF
TRBV9	TRBD1	CASSPRTGPNTDTQYF
TRBV7-9	.	CASSPQGSSYEQYF
TRBV10-1	.	CASREAGANTEAFF
TRBV28	.	CATNSPWDGTIYGYTF
TRBV2	TRBD1	CASSERGQQNTEAFF
TRBV27	TRBD2	CASTEAGGSYNEQFF
TRBV6-6	TRBD1	CASSYGGQRPSYEQYF
TRBV30	.	CAWSVYGRNYGYTF
TRBV25-1	.	CASSEGGGGGEMNIQYF
TRBV6-6	TRBD1	CASSYSGGVETQYF
TRBV5-1	.	CASSLEGRTTEAFF
TRBV5-1	.	CASSSLISSQGQQFF
TRBV7-9	.	CASSPRGETQYF
TRBV2	.	CASSPSAPYGYTF
TRBV6-6	TRBD1	CASSQRTGYTEAFF
TRBV5-4	.	CASSLGEASAFF
TRBV18	TRBD1	CASSPEGAYGYTF